This TCR beta chain is drawn from a study of kidney transplant recipient with SARS-CoV-2 infection. TCRdb itself ran the reads through MiXCR, one entry per CDR3 protein. This sample yields about 250,000 distinct CDR3 sequences, of which less than 35% are seen a single time; less than 8.5% belongs to the top ten. From germline, CDR1 is SGHDT and CDR2 YYEEEE. CDR3 size: 15 residues. This clonotype occurred a few times. One end of the junction does not line up with germline, which may come from a read error. This material consisted of a blood sample, taken at baseline and on day 111 from a kidney transplant recipient. This TCR derives from a male patient in his thirties who had COVID-19 and was a kidney transplant recipient. A share of the T cells may be of graft donor origin. The chain links TRBV5-6 to TRBJ2-3; 9 bases align to TRBD2. CDR3 nucleotide sequence: TGTGCCAGCAGCACGCCCGGGACTAGCAAAGATACGCAGTATTTT. It yields the protein CASSTPGTSKDTQYF.